A single sample gave rise to the 19 T cell receptor beta chains below, sequenced in a study of OX40 agonist ivuxolimab in advanced cancers. Libraries came from the immunoSEQ multiplex PCR assay. TCRdb mirrors the immuneACCESS table, restricted to in-frame sequences. Some clones are absent from its copies; in checked studies, under half trace to an unresolved V gene, and the reason for the others is unknown. Across this sample there are around 26,000 clones, with just under 80% seen only once. The ten largest clones capture 20% to 30% of the sample. Sequencing used CD4+ or CD8+ T cells sorted from blood, obtained in a trial of the OX40 agonist ivuxolimab. The receptor source for this set is an adult with an advanced solid tumor such as melanoma, head and neck, liver or kidney cancer.

The chain employs TRBV19 and TRBJ1-5; TRBD1 agrees at 7 bases. The CDR3 runs 14 residues. Trimming took 2 bases from V and 7 from J; bases not matched to a gene: 5. Germline CDR1 reads LNHDA; CDR2 reads SQIVND (reference sequence). The CDR3, as DNA: TGTGCCAGTAGTATACGAGGGGGCGACCAGCCCCAGCATTTT. Translated, it gives CASSIRGGDQPQHF.

In this sample, this clone turned up many times. This chain joins TRBV7-9 and TRBJ1-5; D unclear. Germline V lookup: CDR1 SEHNR, CDR2 FQNEAQ (reference sequence). The CDR3 contains 14 residues. V was trimmed by 1 base and J by 3 bases, leaving 7 bases between them. The CDR3: CASSLEGYNQPQHF. The CDR3 DNA reads as TGTGCCAGCAGCTTAGAGGGTTACAATCAGCCCCAGCATTTT.

V usage is TRBV13 and J usage is TRBJ1-2, with D possibly being TRBD1 (5 bases). The V and J ends lost 4 bases and 2 bases respectively, with 17 bases between them. This CDR3 spans 16 amino acids. Germline V CDR1 and CDR2: PRHDT, FYEKMQ (reference sequence). The CDR3 DNA sequence: TGTGCCAGCAGCTCCCCCCTTCAAACAGGAAACTATGGCTACACCTTC. Its protein product is CASSSPLQTGNYGYTF. Together with reference TRBV13 and TRBJ1-2, the CDR3 gives the full variable domain: AAGVIQSPRHLIKEKRETATLKCYPIPRHDTVYWYQQGPGQDPQFLISFYEKMQSDKGSIPDRFSAQQFSDYHSELNMSSLELGDSALYFCASSSPLQTGNYGYTFGSGTRLTVV.

The rearrangement uses TRBV6-5 and TRBJ2-2, with 9 bases aligning to TRBD1. V was clipped by 7 bases and J by 5 bases; unmatched bases: 5. Germline V lookup: CDR1 MNHEY, CDR2 SVGAGI. The CDR3 extends over 14 amino acids. Here the CDR3 DNA reads TGTGCCAGCAACGACAGGGGGGAAACCGGGGAGCTGTTTTTT. This codes for CASNDRGETGELFF.

The rearrangement joins TRBV4-1 to TRBJ1-1; 7 bases agree with TRBD1. The CDR3 runs 17 residues. Germline values: CDR1 MGHRA, CDR2 YSYEKL. Trimming removed 0 bases from V and 1 base from J; junction bases left unmatched: 8. CDR3 protein: CASSQDRQGRENTEAFF. CDR3 sequence (DNA): TGCGCCAGCAGCCAAGATAGACAGGGTAGGGAGAACACTGAAGCTTTCTTT.

The chain has TRBV6-1 and TRBJ2-7; 10 nucleotides line up with TRBD2. Looked up from germline, CDR1 is MNHNS and CDR2 is SASEGT. The length of the CDR3 is 14 residues. V lost 5 bases and J lost 5; bases outside the gene matches: 6. This chain's CDR3 is CASSKREGPDEQYF. DNA for the CDR3: TGTGCCAGCAGTAAGCGGGAGGGCCCGGACGAGCAGTACTTC.

V is TRBV5-4 and J is TRBJ2-7; no reliable D call. V lost 0 bases and J lost 6, with 10 bases in between. Germline V gives CDR1 SGHNT, CDR2 YYREEE (reference sequence). This CDR3 spans 13 amino acids. This CDR3 reads CASSLARWSEQYF. In nucleotides, the CDR3 is TGTGCCAGCAGCTTGGCCAGGTGGAGCGAGCAGTACTTC.

This clone was observed a handful of times. This chain joins TRBV9 and TRBJ2-1; 11 nucleotides align to TRBD2. With V trimmed by 3 bases and J by 4 bases, 9 bases remained unmatched. Germline CDR1 SGDLS, CDR2 YYNGEE. This CDR3 has 17 residues. The CDR3, as DNA: TGTGCCAGCAGCGATACTAGCGGGGGTCACCCTTACAATGAGCAGTTCTTC. It encodes CASSDTSGGHPYNEQFF.

The rearrangement uses TRBV6-5 and TRBJ1-2; 8 bases map to TRBD1. The CDR3 sequence is 14 residues long. Germline assignment: CDR1 MNHEY and CDR2 SVGAGI. With 7 bases clipped from V and 3 bases from J, the junction kept 7 bases outside the gene matches. The CDR3 bases are TGTGCCAGCAAAGGGACAGGCGAGCACTATGGCTACACCTTC. Amino acid sequence: CASKGTGEHYGYTF.

The chain recombines TRBV28 with TRBJ2-7; TRBD1 agrees at 7 bases. V was pared by 6 bases and J by 0 bases, with 11 bases of the junction left unmatched. Germline V gene data show CDR1 as MDHEN and CDR2 as SYDVKM. This CDR3 has 16 amino acids. Written as DNA, the CDR3 is TGTGCCAGCAGCAGGGAACAGGGGCTCCTCTCCTACGAGCAGTACTTC. It specifies CASSREQGLLSYEQYF.

V gene TRBV28 combines with J gene TRBJ2-7, with TRBD2 identical over 12 bases. Germline V gene sequence: CDR1 MDHEN, CDR2 SYDVKM. The CDR3 spans 13 residues. V was pared by 5 bases and J by 4 bases, with 0 bases of the junction left unmatched. The chain's CDR3 is CASSLAGGYEQYF. The CDR3 region has the DNA TGTGCCAGCAGTCTAGCGGGAGGGTACGAGCAGTACTTC.

The chain is built from TRBV5-6 and TRBJ1-5; 7 bases fit TRBD1. Germline V gives CDR1 SGHDT, CDR2 YYEEEE. J gave up 3 bases and V 4 bases, and 10 bases lay outside the gene matches. The CDR3 extends over 16 amino acids. CDR3 amino acids: CASSVTGAGTNQPQHF. In DNA form, the CDR3 reads TGTGCCAGCAGCGTTACAGGGGCGGGGACCAATCAGCCCCAGCATTTT.

The genes are TRBV18 and TRBJ2-1; TRBD1 matches at 11 bases. V was pared by 8 bases and J by 6 bases, with 6 bases of the junction left unmatched. The germline V gene encodes CDR1 KGHSH and CDR2 LQKENI. The CDR3 extends over 14 amino acids. The CDR3 DNA reads TGTGCCAGCACGGACAGGGGGCGCAGCAATGAGCAGTTCTTC. Amino acid sequence: CASTDRGRSNEQFF.

This clone is judged large (0.1 to 1%). The chain joins TRBV4-1 to TRBJ1-1, with D perhaps TRBD1 (6 bases). V was shortened by 4 bases and J by 5 bases, with 11 bases between the two germline ends. CDR3 length: 13 amino acids. Germline V gives CDR1 MGHRA, CDR2 YSYEKL. DNA for the CDR3: TGCGCCAGCAGCCTACAGGGAGAGACTGAAGCTTTCTTT. Translating it yields CASSLQGETEAFF.

This rearrangement joins TRBV1 to TRBJ2-7; the DNA was not compared with TRBD2, the D call given in the table. TRBV1 is deemed a pseudogene. This CDR3 spans 17 amino acids. The CDR3 reads CTSSPLRETHQTYEQYF. In nucleotides, the CDR3 is TGCACCAGCAGCCCCTTGAGGGAGACTCACCAAACCTACGAGCAGTACTTC.

The CDR3 nucleotides read TGTGCCATCAGTGAGTCGCTGGGCGGTCCTGCTAATGAAAAACTGTTTTTT. Its translation is CAISESLGGPANEKLFF. This chain links TRBV10-3 with TRBJ1-4; D gene uncertain. CDR1 and CDR2 (germline): ENHRY, SYGVKD. V was cut by 0 bases and J by 3 bases, with 14 bases left in between. The CDR3 runs to 17 residues.

The chain has TRBV27 and TRBJ2-5; 10 bases map to TRBD2. This CDR3 has 17 residues. Trimming at V came to 3 bases and at J to 2 bases, leaving 9 bases not matched to a gene. CDR1 MNHEY and CDR2 SMNVEV come from the germline V gene (reference sequence). The CDR3 loop reads CASSLIAASGGQETQYF. The CDR3 DNA follows: TGTGCCAGCAGTTTGATTGCAGCTAGCGGGGGACAAGAGACCCAGTACTTC.

This chain links TRBV2 with TRBJ2-5, with D hard to call. The germline V gene has CDR1 SNHLY and CDR2 FYNNEI. V lost 0 bases and J lost 2, with 7 bases in between. This CDR3 contains 14 residues. The CDR3 coding sequence is TGTGCCAGCAGTGAAGCGCTAGGACAAGAGACCCAGTACTTC. It specifies CASSEALGQETQYF. The full variable domain, its missing parts supplied by reference TRBV2 and TRBJ2-5, is EPEVTQTPSHQVTQMGQEVILRCVPISNHLYFYWYRQILGQKVEFLVSFYNNEISEKSEIFDDQFSVERPDGSNFTLKIRSTKLEDSAMYFCASSEALGQETQYFGPGTRLLVL.

This clone is a singleton in its sample. The chain combines TRBV25-1 with TRBJ2-1; 11 bases match TRBD2. CDR3 length: 15 amino acids. V was pared by 6 bases and J by 4 bases, with 5 bases of the junction left unmatched. Germline CDR1 reads MGHDK; CDR2 reads SYGVNS. The CDR3 loop is CASSPLAGGYNEQFF. The CDR3 DNA reads TGTGCCAGCAGCCCGCTAGCGGGGGGTTACAATGAGCAGTTCTTC.